This T cell receptor (beta chain) was documented in a study of OX40 agonist ivuxolimab in advanced cancers. Overall study: Prior anti-PD-1, anti-PD-L1 or anti-CTLA-4 therapy did not bar entry, and 40% had some.

The CDR3 contains 13 residues. Germline CDR1 MDHEN, CDR2 SYDVKM. Comment on this clone: The antigen is undetermined. At one of its ends the junction is not consistent with the germline gene, which may arise from a read error.

Libraries were prepared by immunoSEQ multiplex PCR; TCRdb keeps only in-frame clonotypes and omits some of them. The sample lists about 22,000 clones; around nine tenths were seen once. Study-wide findings and caveats: In general, CD8+ T cells held more expanded clones than CD4+ did, on average. Antigen targets of the expanded peripheral T cells went undetermined. Clonal expansion from baseline to week 6 occurred in both CD4+ and CD8+ T cells.

Sample: CD4+ or CD8+ T cells sorted from blood, taken in a trial of the OX40 agonist ivuxolimab. The receptor comes from an adult with an advanced solid tumor such as melanoma, head and neck, liver or kidney cancer. V gene TRBV28 combines with J gene TRBJ1-2; 8 bases match TRBD1. As DNA, the CDR3 is TGTGCCAGCAGATTATCAGGGGGCGCTGGCTACACCTTC. Protein product: CASRLSGGAGYTF.